This T cell receptor beta chain was recovered during a study of human T cells and chemical hapten exposure. TCRdb processed the RACE reads anew with MiXCR; each CDR3 protein has one entry. The sample lists about 380,000 distinct CDR3 sequences; around 5.5% were seen once. As for time point: pre-sensitization, week 0. Treatment here: therapeutic diphenylcyclopropenone sensitization with weekly scalp DPC. The CDR3 is made up of 17 amino acids. V was pared by 1 base and J by 1 base, with 16 bases between. Germline CDR1 is MNHEY and CDR2 is SVGAGI. The clonotype was recovered from a woman between 50 and 59 years old with alopecia areata. Some clones in this sample may be carry-over from other donors' samples. The sample in question was whole blood, obtained in connection with sensitization to the hapten diphenylcyclopropenone (DPC). The chain is built from TRBV6-5 and TRBJ1-2, with TRBD1 as a possible D gene (6 bases). Here the CDR3 reads CASSYFQGQGGNYGYTF. CDR3 bases: TGTGCCAGCAGTTACTTCCAGGGGCAGGGTGGTAACTATGGCTACACCTTC.